This TCR beta chain was recovered during a study of T cells in Graves' hyperthyroidism and ophthalmopathy (dated by TCRdb to 2018 to 2020). With regard to the full study: Peripheral blood was sampled at the time of initial diagnosis, prior to any treatment. The paper describes TCR Vbeta CDR3 sequencing of about 140 peripheral blood samples, made up of about 41 ophthalmopathy patients, roughly 72 hyperthyroidism patients and about 17 progressor patients. In addition, the study compared T-cell repertoires in thyroid tissue and in blood from roughly six Graves' hyperthyroidism patients. A discovery cohort of roughly 100 patients, 43 with Graves' ophthalmopathy and 55 to 65 with stable Graves' hyperthyroidism, was used to find distinguishing TCR V-J signatures. The 80 to 100 discovery patients were randomly divided into training and test sets at a 7:3 ratio. Prospective prediction of ophthalmopathy was tested in an independent validation cohort of 18 to 20 hyperthyroidism patients and 15 to 17 patients who later progressed to ophthalmopathy. After sampling, hyperthyroidism patients received methimazole starting at 30 mg daily, and ophthalmopathy patients received high-dose intravenous methylprednisolone. Points the paper makes about the study in general: During validation, the model predicted progression to ophthalmopathy a median of approximately six months ahead of onset, with almost 71% sensitivity and under 85% specificity. No statistical method was used to set the sample size in advance, and investigators knew the group allocation. Most expanded thyroid clonotypes (frequency above 0.001) were also found in blood, which suggests that blood repertoires may mirror thyroid immune responses. Ophthalmopathy was separated from stable hyperthyroidism by a 13 V-J signature model, with 85% to 90% sensitivity and about 81% specificity obtained in cross-validation and 80%/75% obtained in testing.

This clonotype was counted ten times or more. Its antigen remains unidentified. The sample holds no much larger clone one base away, and base qualities are not on file. Stable Graves' hyperthyroidism was defined as the absence of progression to ophthalmopathy over 18 months of follow-up. The hyperthyroidism patients were between 18 and 65 years old and newly diagnosed, with a disease duration of less than 2 months. Any patient with an uncontrolled infection, another autoimmune disease, pregnancy or lactation was excluded. Clinical symptoms, serum thyroxine and TRAb, thyroid ultrasound, and orbital computed tomography formed the basis for the diagnoses. PBMCs were isolated from about 9.2 ml of fresh peripheral blood by Ficoll-Paque density gradient centrifugation. Total RNA was extracted with Trizol reagent, and quality was checked on an Agilent 2100 Bioanalyzer. Amplification of TCR beta CDR3 regions was carried out from RNA transcripts. The TCR CDR3 was subjected to a first round of RT-PCR using the HTBI primer set and the Qiagen OneStep RT-PCR kit. A second multiplex PCR round built the libraries, followed by size selection and purification. The libraries were sequenced on an Illumina HiSeq2000 using paired-end 100 bp reads. Concerning the study's data processing: SOAPnuke was used to process the raw data, with reads discarded if the reads contained adapters or uncalled bases, had a mean Phred below 15, or lacked an exact constant-primer or identifier match. High-quality paired reads were merged with COPE v1.2.5, and unique nucleotide sequences were defined as clonotypes. MiTCR v1.1 was used to align the clonotypes against IMGT TRBV, TRBD and TRBJ reference segments. Analysis was restricted to V-J combinations with a frequency above 0.0001, which covered approximately 99% of repertoires. A TCS score was defined as the ratio between F50 (clonal expansion) and ExV (chaos), using BLOSUM62-based TCRdist between CDR3 peptides within each V-J. Welch's t-statistics and random forest reduced around 550 V-J features to around 14, which were used in a naive Bayes classifier (R e1071). Clones were called with MiXCR by TCRdb after fastp trimmed the public reads at Q25, and only in-frame beta chains were retained. Entries are consolidated by CDR3 protein sequence, retaining the most common genes and DNA. These V and J calls are TCRdb output, not the study's own analysis. The sample includes 550,000 to 800,000 distinct CDR3 sequences, with roughly 17% observed a single time. The ten biggest clones cover roughly 16% of the sample.

Clipping removes 6 bases from V and 3 bases from J, with 2 as the unmatched junction base count. The germline V gene (reference sequence) specifies SEHNR as CDR1 and FQNEAQ as CDR2. The CDR3 contains 14 residues, cysteine and phenylalanine counted. Of all the DNA, just the CDR3 is kept, 42 bases in frame from base 1. The clonotype comes from a man aged 45-60 years with Graves' hyperthyroidism. The V and J segments used are TRBV7-9 and TRBJ1-5, with 10 central nucleotides matching TRBD1. Sequenced input: blood. CDR3 loop: CASRGTGVNQPQHF. The DNA sequence is as follows: TGTGCCAGCAGAGGGACAGGGGTCAATCAGCCCCAGCATTTT.